This TCR beta chain was observed in a study of blood T cell repertoires in COVID-19. The table came from immunoSEQ multiplex PCR; TCRdb's copy has only in-frame clones and leaves some out. The sample yields more than 100,000 clones, 84% seen once. With V trimmed by 5 bases and J by 4 bases, 8 bases remained unmatched. The CDR3 is made up of 15 amino acids. Germline CDR1 is SGHAT and CDR2 is FQNNGV. This receptor was taken from a woman younger than 45 who had recovered from COVID-19. The J gene is TRBJ2-5, the V gene TRBV11-2, with 9 bases identical to TRBD1. Sequenced material: peripheral blood. The CDR3 sequence: CASSPMTGGGETQYF. The CDR3 coding sequence is TGTGCCAGCAGCCCGATGACAGGGGGAGGAGAGACCCAGTACTTC.